This T cell receptor beta chain was identified in a study of cytomegalovirus exposure and HLA in healthy donors. General study points: With later analysis, a missense DCLRE1C variant became linked to TCR beta V- and J-gene trimming.

Primers: 60 Vbeta forward and 13 Jbeta reverse. Only in-frame clones appear in the TCRdb table, and some are missing; sequencing was by immunoSEQ multiplex PCR. The sample includes approximately 190,000 clones, 75% to 80% seen only once; the top ten take roughly 14%. Only a few counts were recorded for this clone. As yet, its antigen is unknown. Unmatched junction bases numbered 5, after V lost 4 bases and J lost 5 bases. Germline lookup yields CDR1 ENHRY and CDR2 SYGVKD. The CDR3 loop spans 14 amino acids. Material: PBMCs. The chain is built from TRBV10-3 and TRBJ1-1; 9 bases agree with TRBD1. The sequence came from a woman aged 30 to 39 in good health and CMV-seropositive. CDR3 sequence (DNA): TGTGCCATCAGTGCGGACAGGGGTCGTACTGAAGCTTTCTTT. It is translated as CAISADRGRTEAFF.